A single sample is the source of the 26 T cell receptor beta chains below, sequenced in a study of T cell responses to AZD1222 COVID-19 vaccine (dated by TCRdb to the early 2020s). Libraries were constructed by the immunoSEQ multiplex PCR assay. TCRdb took this table from immuneACCESS and kept in-frame rearrangements with V and J called. Such tables lack part of the clones; where checked against another copy, unresolved V genes explain under half of the gap, and the rest is unexplained. The sample includes around 110,000 clones, with about nine tenths observed a single time. The top ten clones comprise roughly 8.9% of the sample. According to the study, the label for this sample's time point signals: about 28 days (+/-7) after the second vaccine dose. The sequences come from peripheral blood, collected 28 days after the second AZD1222 dose. Every receptor here comes from an adult who received the AZD1222 COVID-19 vaccine.

The chain has TRBV10-3 and TRBJ1-1, with 7 bases matching TRBD1. With 6 bases clipped from V and 1 base from J, the junction kept 2 bases outside the gene matches. Germline V gene sequence: CDR1 ENHRY, CDR2 SYGVKD. There are 13 residues in the CDR3. The DNA for the CDR3 is TGTGCCATCAGCGGGACAGCGAACACTGAAGCTTTCTTT. Translating it yields CAISGTANTEAFF.

The sample holds one count of this clone. The chain couples TRBV6-1 to TRBJ1-1; unclear D gene. The CDR3 has 15 residues. Trimming removed 0 bases from V and 0 bases from J, with 8 bases in between. The germline V gene has CDR1 MNHNS and CDR2 SASEGT. For the CDR3, the DNA is TGTGCCAGCAGTGAAGCAAGGGTAGTGAACACTGAAGCTTTCTTT. Translation gives CASSEARVVNTEAFF.

The sample holds a few counts of this clone. The V call is TRBV19, the J call TRBJ1-5; D may be TRBD1 (6 bases). Germline CDR1 reads LNHDA; CDR2 reads SQIVND (reference sequence). This CDR3 is built from 13 residues. Trimming stripped 10 bases from V and 2 bases from J, with 12 bases between. This chain's CDR3 is CANTGNGNQPQHF. The DNA of the CDR3 is TGTGCCAACACAGGGAATGGCAATCAGCCCCAGCATTTT.

For the CDR3, the DNA is TGCGCCAGCAGCAGGATCCAAGAGACCCAGTACTTC. Amino acids: CASSRIQETQYF. The chain uses TRBV5-1 and TRBJ2-5; D gene unclear. The CDR3 runs to 12 residues. With 4 bases removed from V and 1 base from J, the gap between germline ends came to 5 bases. Germline CDR1 SGHRS, CDR2 YFSETQ.

By sample fraction, this clone is medium-sized (0.01 to 0.1%). V gene TRBV7-2 combines with J gene TRBJ1-5; D gene uncertain. CDR1 SGHTA and CDR2 FQGNSA come from the germline V gene. Trimming took 2 bases from V and 5 from J, leaving 10 bases between them. The CDR3 covers 14 residues. The CDR3 spells CASSLYSGDQPQHF. The CDR3 DNA follows: TGTGCCAGCAGCTTATACAGCGGAGATCAGCCCCAGCATTTT.

This rearrangement joins TRBV6-5 to TRBJ1-5; 8 bases line up with TRBD1. The length of the CDR3 is 15 residues. V lost 6 bases to trimming and J lost 7 bases; unmatched junction nucleotides: 11. From germline, CDR1 is MNHEY and CDR2 SVGAGI. This chain's CDR3 is CASRLTGVRGQPQHF. The CDR3 coding sequence is TGTGCCAGCAGATTGACAGGGGTAAGGGGACAGCCCCAGCATTTT.

The V gene is TRBV9, the J gene TRBJ2-5; the match to TRBD2 covers 7 bases. V lost 0 bases to trimming and J lost 0 bases; unmatched junction nucleotides: 8. The CDR3 covers 17 residues. Germline assignment: CDR1 SGDLS and CDR2 YYNGEE. The CDR3: CASSVAPGAGYQETQYF. As DNA, the CDR3 is TGTGCCAGCAGCGTAGCCCCTGGAGCGGGGTACCAAGAGACCCAGTACTTC. The full variable domain, with the rest looked up from reference TRBV9 and TRBJ2-5, is DSGVTQTPKHLITATGQRVTLRCSPRSGDLSVYWYQQSLDQGLQFLIQYYNGEERAKGNILERFSAQQFPDLHSELNLSSLELGDSALYFCASSVAPGAGYQETQYFGPGTRLLVL.

The chain couples TRBV4-1 to TRBJ1-4, with 8 bases fitting TRBD1. Germline CDR1 and CDR2: MGHRA and YSYEKL. The CDR3 spans 15 residues. Trimming at V came to 4 bases and at J to 8 bases, leaving 9 bases not matched to a gene. Here the CDR3 reads CASSLLGGTGEKLFF. The CDR3 DNA follows: TGCGCCAGCAGCCTTTTGGGCGGGACAGGAGAAAAACTGTTTTTT.

The chain is built from TRBV28 and TRBJ1-2; weak D call: TRBD1 (5 bases). V gave up 7 bases and J gave up 1 base, with 16 bases separating them. This CDR3 is 15 amino acids long. The germline gives CDR1 MDHEN, CDR2 SYDVKM. CDR3 in DNA: TGTGCCAGCACCCTACCAGGGACGGTTAACTATGGCTACACCTTC. Translated: CASTLPGTVNYGYTF.

The rearrangement links TRBV2 to TRBJ2-1; D possibly uses TRBD1 or TRBD2 (6 bases each). Trimming removed 4 bases from V and 8 bases from J, with 15 bases in between. This CDR3 region has 14 residues. From germline, CDR1 is SNHLY and CDR2 FYNNEI. The CDR3 protein is CASSAQGGWHEQFF. Here the CDR3 DNA reads TGTGCCAGCAGTGCCCAAGGGGGGTGGCATGAGCAGTTCTTC.

This clone was seen a single time. This sequence joins TRBV12-5 and TRBJ1-4; D perhaps matches TRBD1 (5 bases). This CDR3 has 14 residues. Looked up from germline, CDR1 is LGHNT and CDR2 is FRNRAP. V was trimmed by 6 bases and J by 8 bases, leaving 16 bases between them. CDR3 DNA sequence: TGTGCTAGTGGCCCGGGACCGCGTGGGGAAAAACTGTTTTTT. Its translation: CASGPGPRGEKLFF.

The sample holds one count of this clone. V usage is TRBV6-2 or TRBV6-3 and J usage is TRBJ1-1; perhaps TRBD1 as D (6 bases). CDR3 length: 14 amino acids. The V and J ends lost 2 bases and 1 base respectively, with 8 bases between them. The germline V gene has CDR1 MNHEY and CDR2 SVGEGT. The CDR3 nucleotides are TGTGCCAGCAGTTACGGGGGGGCGAACACTGAAGCTTTCTTT. This gives the protein CASSYGGANTEAFF.

This rearrangement joins TRBV5-5 to TRBJ2-1; tentative D call: TRBD1 (5 bases). Trimming removed 1 base at V and 9 bases at J, with 14 bases between. Germline V gene data show CDR1 as SGHKS and CDR2 as YYEKEE (reference sequence). The CDR3 totals 14 residues. CDR3 in amino acids: CASSLLVGPFEQFF. The CDR3 DNA sequence: TGTGCCAGCAGCTTGCTCGTGGGGCCGTTTGAGCAGTTCTTC. The full variable domain, in which reference TRBV5-5 and TRBJ2-1 provide the parts outside the CDR3, is DAGVTQSPTHLIKTRGQQVTLRCSPISGHKSVSWYQQVLGQGPQFIFQYYEKEERGRGNFPDRFSARQFPNYSSELNVNALLLGDSALYLCASSLLVGPFEQFFGPGTRLTVL.

The chain is built from TRBV5-5 and TRBJ1-5; 8 bases align to TRBD1. Germline trimming cut 4 bases from V and 2 bases from J; bases unmatched to any gene: 5. The CDR3 has 15 amino acids. The germline V gene has CDR1 SGHKS and CDR2 YYEKEE (reference sequence). The CDR3 DNA sequence: TGTGCCAGCAGCGTCGACAGGGGTGGCAATCAGCCCCAGCATTTT. As protein: CASSVDRGGNQPQHF.

The chain links TRBV25-1 to TRBJ2-7; TRBD1 is a possible D gene (5 bases). Germline CDR1 reads MGHDK; CDR2 reads SYGVNS. V shed 4 bases and J shed 3 bases, with 13 bases lying between them. The CDR3 is 14 residues long. The CDR3 nucleotides are TGTGCCAGCAGTGTAACAGGCGACCTCTACGAGCAGTACTTC. Encoded protein: CASSVTGDLYEQYF.

Points on this clone: This specimen includes other DNA sequences encoding the same CDR3. This rearrangement joins TRBV7-9 to TRBJ1-1; weak D call: TRBD1 (5 bases). This CDR3 spans 13 amino acids. CDR1 SEHNR and CDR2 FQNEAQ come from the germline V gene (reference sequence). Trimming pared 5 bases from V and 4 bases from J, leaving 11 bases between. The CDR3, as DNA: TGTGCCAGCAGCCCGGGGGGAGGCACTGAAGCTTTCTTT. It specifies CASSPGGGTEAFF.

This chain joins TRBV6-5 and TRBJ1-3; 8 bases map to TRBD1. Germline values: CDR1 MNHEY, CDR2 SVGAGI. The CDR3 length is 14 residues. The J segment lost 9 bases and the V segment lost 7 bases, leaving 11 bases of the junction unmatched. The CDR3 protein is CASTGTGPRGTIYF. The CDR3 DNA sequence: TGTGCCAGCACCGGGACAGGCCCAAGGGGCACCATATATTTT.

The J gene is TRBJ1-1, the V gene TRBV9, with 7 bases identical to TRBD1. Germline V gene lookup returns CDR1 SGDLS and CDR2 YYNGEE. CDR3 length: 14 amino acids. V lost 4 bases to trimming and J lost 3 bases; unmatched junction nucleotides: 6. CDR3 protein: CASSRTGSDTEAFF. The CDR3, as DNA: TGTGCCAGCAGCCGGACAGGTTCGGACACTGAAGCTTTCTTT.

This chain uses TRBV30 with TRBJ2-1, with D possibly TRBD2 on 6 matching bases. Trimming removed 3 bases at V and 5 bases at J, with 20 bases between. This CDR3 is 16 amino acids long. Looked up from germline, CDR1 is GTSNPN and CDR2 is SVGIG (reference sequence). The CDR3 DNA reads as TGTGCCTGGAGGAGGAGGGAATCAGGAGCAGACAATGAGCAGTTCTTC. It is translated as CAWRRRESGADNEQFF.

CDR3: CASSLPRTSGRGLNEQFF. The CDR3 nucleotides read TGTGCCAGCAGCTTACCCAGGACTAGCGGGAGGGGCTTAAATGAGCAGTTCTTC. V and J are TRBV7-2 and TRBJ2-1; TRBD2 matches at 15 bases. The CDR3 spans 18 residues. Trimming cost V 2 bases and J 7 bases; bases outside gene matches: 9. Per germline, CDR1 SGHTA and CDR2 FQGNSA.

J is TRBJ1-2 and V is TRBV19; TRBD1 is a possible D gene (5 bases). Germline-derived CDR1 and CDR2 are LNHDA and SQIVND (reference sequence). V was trimmed by 5 bases and J by 2 bases, leaving 12 bases between them. The CDR3 is 14 residues long. The CDR3 bases are TGTGCCAGTAGTGTAAAGGCAGGGAACTATGGCTACACCTTC. Translation gives CASSVKAGNYGYTF.

The J gene is TRBJ2-6, the V gene TRBV5-1, with TRBD1 as a possible D gene (6 bases). V gave up 4 bases and J gave up 2 bases, with 13 bases separating them. The CDR3 runs to 16 residues. Germline loops: CDR1 SGHRS, CDR2 YFSETQ. CDR3 amino acids: CASSDITGTGANVLTF. The CDR3 DNA sequence: TGCGCCAGCAGCGACATTACAGGGACTGGGGCCAACGTCCTGACTTTC.

This clone was seen once. The chain employs TRBV19 and TRBJ1-6, with D maybe TRBD1 (5 bases). The V gene lost 4 bases and the J gene lost 3 bases, with 16 bases spanning the gap. The CDR3 runs 17 residues. Per the germline V gene, CDR1 is LNHDA and CDR2 is SQIVND (reference sequence). CDR3 residues: CASSTGLPGDYNSPLHF. CDR3 sequence (DNA): TGTGCCAGTAGTACGGGACTCCCGGGAGACTATAATTCACCCCTCCACTTT.

The count of this clone is one. The rearrangement joins TRBV4-3 to TRBJ2-1; 7 nucleotides align to TRBD2. J lost 0 bases, V lost 1 base, and 9 bases had no gene match. This CDR3 contains 18 residues. Germline CDR1 is LGHNA and CDR2 is YSLEER. In DNA, the CDR3 is TGCGCCAGCAGCCAAGCAATCGGCGCGGGGGTCTCCTACAATGAGCAGTTCTTC. Protein sequence: CASSQAIGAGVSYNEQFF.

This chain uses TRBV4-3 with TRBJ1-4, with unresolved D. V was clipped by 0 bases and J by 8 bases, with 10 bases between them. Germline CDR1 and CDR2: LGHNA and YSLEER. CDR3 size: 14 residues. The CDR3 region is CASSQDLSWEKLFF. In DNA, the CDR3 is TGCGCCAGCAGCCAAGATTTGAGCTGGGAAAAACTGTTTTTT.

CDR3 nucleotides: TGTGCCAGCAGGGGGAGAGGGGCTGTCGGGGAGCTGTTTTTT. Translated: CASRGRGAVGELFF. The J gene is TRBJ2-2, the V gene TRBV2; D could derive from TRBD1 or TRBD2 (5 bases each). This CDR3 has 14 amino acids. V lost 6 bases to trimming and J lost 7 bases, with 15 bases between them. CDR1 and CDR2 from the germline V gene are SNHLY and FYNNEI.